Presented here are 5 T cell receptor beta chains from one specimen sequenced in a study of T cell changes during pregnancy in multiple sclerosis. Sequencing used immunoSEQ multiplex PCR; TCRdb keeps in-frame clones, though not all of them. The table lists some 28,000 clones, roughly 90% of them singletons. The material sequenced was CD4+ T cells from peripheral blood mononuclear cells, taken in the first trimester of pregnancy. The receptors here all came from a female donor in good health, enrolled as a control in a pregnancy study.

The V gene is TRBV2, the J gene TRBJ2-1; perhaps TRBD2 as D (6 bases). The V gene's germline CDR1 is SNHLY and CDR2 FYNNEI. Trimming removed 10 bases at V and 3 bases at J, with 10 bases between. This CDR3 is 12 amino acids long. For the CDR3, the DNA is TGTGCCACCGGGACTTTCTACAATGAGCAGTTCTTC. Protein product: CATGTFYNEQFF.

The V and J genes are TRBV5-4 and TRBJ2-3, with 9 bases lining up with TRBD1. Losses at the gene ends were 7 bases for V and 5 bases for J; bases not matched to a gene: 11. Per germline, CDR1 SGHNT and CDR2 YYREEE (reference sequence). The CDR3 totals 15 residues. Written as DNA, the CDR3 is TGTGCCAGCCGACTTCGACAGGGGGATATAGATACGCAGTATTTT. Translation gives CASRLRQGDIDTQYF.

The rearrangement links TRBV7-2 to TRBJ1-6; a weak D match, TRBD1 (6 bases). V lost 1 base and J 3 bases, leaving 16 bases between the germline ends. The CDR3 spans 18 residues. Germline V CDR1 and CDR2: SGHTA, FQGNSA. In DNA form, the CDR3 reads TGTGCCAGCAGCTTAGGGTCCGCAGGGGTCCTCTATAATTCACCCCTCCACTTT. Protein product: CASSLGSAGVLYNSPLHF.

This chain uses TRBV28 with TRBJ2-2; D gene uncertain. CDR3 length: 13 amino acids. Trimming shortened V by 5 bases and J by 3 bases, and 7 bases separated the two germline ends. Germline CDR1 is MDHEN and CDR2 is SYDVKM. The CDR3 DNA reads as TGTGCCAGCAGTCGGTCCTACACCGGGGAGCTGTTTTTT. Encoded protein: CASSRSYTGELFF.

The chain has TRBV5-1 and TRBJ2-4; TRBD1 aligns across 7 bases. Germline V lookup: CDR1 SGHRS, CDR2 YFSETQ. V was clipped by 0 bases and J by 0 bases; unmatched bases: 9. The CDR3 is made up of 18 amino acids. This CDR3 reads CASSLEGTATLAKNIQYF. The CDR3, as DNA: TGCGCCAGCAGCTTGGAAGGGACAGCTACTCTAGCCAAAAACATTCAGTACTTC.